This T cell receptor (beta chain) was recovered during a study of T cell changes during pregnancy in multiple sclerosis. The protocol was immunoSEQ multiplex PCR, while the TCRdb copy is restricted to in-frame clones and leaves out a portion. The sample gives tens of thousands of clones, about 90% of which show up once; roughly 1.5% is in the top ten. CDR3 size: 12 residues. Per germline, CDR1 LNHDA and CDR2 SQIVND (reference sequence). The V gene lost 6 bases and the J gene lost 4 bases, with 8 bases spanning the gap. This material consisted of peripheral blood, taken in the first trimester of pregnancy. The V gene is TRBV19, the J gene TRBJ2-3; no clear D. This receptor was obtained from a female donor in good health, enrolled as a control in a pregnancy study. The CDR3 reads CASSNPADTQYF. DNA of the CDR3: TGTGCCAGTAGCAACCCGGCAGATACGCAGTATTTT.